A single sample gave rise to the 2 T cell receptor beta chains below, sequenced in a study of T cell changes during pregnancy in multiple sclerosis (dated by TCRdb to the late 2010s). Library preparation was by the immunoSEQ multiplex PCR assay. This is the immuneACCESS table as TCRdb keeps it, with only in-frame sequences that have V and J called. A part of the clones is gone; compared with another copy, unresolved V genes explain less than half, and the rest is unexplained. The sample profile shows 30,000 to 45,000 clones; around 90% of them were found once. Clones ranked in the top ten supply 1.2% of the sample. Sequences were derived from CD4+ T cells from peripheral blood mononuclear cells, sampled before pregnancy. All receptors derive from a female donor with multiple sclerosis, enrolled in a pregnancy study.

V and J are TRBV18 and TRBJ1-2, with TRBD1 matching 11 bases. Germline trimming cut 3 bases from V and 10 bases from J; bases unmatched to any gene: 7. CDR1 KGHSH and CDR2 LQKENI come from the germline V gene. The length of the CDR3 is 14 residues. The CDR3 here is CASSPSGQGGDYTF. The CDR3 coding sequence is TGTGCCAGCTCACCTTCGGGACAGGGGGGCGACTACACCTTC.

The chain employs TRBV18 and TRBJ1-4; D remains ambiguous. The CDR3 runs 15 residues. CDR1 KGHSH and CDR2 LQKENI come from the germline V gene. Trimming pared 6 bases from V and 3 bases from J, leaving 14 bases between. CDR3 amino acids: CASSATGFPNEKLFF. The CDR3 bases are TGTGCCAGCTCCGCTACCGGGTTCCCTAATGAAAAACTGTTTTTT.